One and the same sample provided the 16 T cell receptor beta chains below, sequenced in a study of siplizumab effects on memory and regulatory T cells. Produced via immunoSEQ multiplex PCR; TCRdb's table is partial and in-frame only. This table has about 100,000 clones, 80% to 95% appearing once. The specimen was non-Treg CD4+ T cells sorted from blood. Receptors were obtained from a human donor in good health.

The rearrangement uses TRBV6-5 and TRBJ1-3; D is unclear. CDR3 length equals 15 residues. V gave up 4 bases and J gave up 4 bases, with 14 bases separating them. CDR1 and CDR2 (germline): MNHEY, SVGAGI. CDR3 sequence: CASSSANLRGNTIYF. The CDR3 DNA reads TGTGCCAGCAGTTCCGCCAACTTGAGGGGAAACACCATATATTTT.

This clone was detected a few times. The V call is TRBV6-1, the J call TRBJ2-7; no clear D. The V end was cut by 0 bases, the J end by 3 bases, with 3 bases between. This CDR3 comprises 12 residues. Germline V lookup: CDR1 MNHNS, CDR2 SASEGT. CDR3 amino acids: CASSEAGYEQYF. The CDR3 DNA is TGTGCCAGCAGTGAAGCGGGCTACGAGCAGTACTTC.

The V and J genes are TRBV6-5 and TRBJ2-7; no definite D call. This CDR3 comprises 11 residues. V was trimmed by 5 bases and J by 2 bases, leaving 4 bases between them. CDR1 and CDR2 (germline): MNHEY, SVGAGI. CDR3 DNA sequence: TGTGCCAGCAGTGATCCCTACGAGCAGTACTTC. This encodes CASSDPYEQYF.

This chain connects TRBV9 to TRBJ2-2; 10 bases align to TRBD2. CDR3 length: 17 residues. V lost 0 bases to trimming and J lost 4 bases; unmatched junction nucleotides: 6. Germline V gene data show CDR1 as SGDLS and CDR2 as YYNGEE. The CDR3, as DNA: TGTGCCAGCAGCGTAGCGCCTAGCGGGAGAGGCACCGGGGAGCTGTTTTTT. It translates to CASSVAPSGRGTGELFF.

The genes are TRBV18 and TRBJ2-7; the D gene is possibly TRBD1 (6 bases). Germline V CDR1 and CDR2: KGHSH, LQKENI. V lost 3 bases, J lost 6 bases, and 24 bases lay in between. CDR3 length: 17 residues. The CDR3 nucleotides are TGTGCCAGCTCACCTCGCGGACATGGGGGCCCCCTCGGCGAGCAGTACTTC. It encodes CASSPRGHGGPLGEQYF. Full variable domain (missing parts from reference TRBV18 and TRBJ2-7): NAGVMQNPRHLVRRRGQEARLRCSPMKGHSHVYWYRQLPEEGLKFMVYLQKENIIDESGMPKERFSAEFPKEGPSILRIQQVVRGDSAAYFCASSPRGHGGPLGEQYFGPGTRLTVT.

The rearrangement joins TRBV30 to TRBJ2-7; TRBD1 matches at 8 bases. The CDR3 is made up of 12 amino acids. The germline CDR1 and CDR2 sequences are GTSNPN and SVGIG (reference sequence). Unmatched junction bases numbered 6, after V lost 4 bases and J lost 7 bases. The CDR3 bases are TGTGCCTGGAACGGACAGGGTCGGGAGCAGTACTTC. Its protein is CAWNGQGREQYF.

The V and J genes are TRBV6-1 and TRBJ2-6, with D hard to call. This CDR3 has 14 amino acids. The ends were cut back, 4 bases at V and 0 bases at J, with 4 bases in the middle. Germline CDR1 and CDR2: MNHNS and SASEGT. The CDR3 DNA reads TGTGCCAGCAGTGCCCTCTCTGGGGCCAACGTCCTGACTTTC. Protein sequence: CASSALSGANVLTF.

V gene TRBV7-3 combines with J gene TRBJ2-2; possible D gene TRBD2, 5 bases. This CDR3 region has 16 residues. V lost 0 bases and J 0 bases, leaving 8 bases between the germline ends. Germline loops: CDR1 SGHTA, CDR2 FQGTGA. CDR3 bases: TGTGCCAGCAGCTTAACCGGACTTGCGAACACCGGGGAGCTGTTTTTT. This codes for CASSLTGLANTGELFF.

In its sample, this clone was seen once. The chain joins TRBV18 to TRBJ1-1; D is unresolved. The V end lost 5 bases, the J end lost 4 bases, and 17 bases lay between the germline ends. The CDR3 contains 15 residues. CDR1 and CDR2 from the germline V gene are KGHSH and LQKENI. The CDR3 region has the DNA TGTGCCAGCTCATCCTACACGGGCCGGGGCACTGAAGCTTTCTTT. Protein sequence: CASSSYTGRGTEAFF.

V is TRBV28 and J is TRBJ1-3; 7 bases are shared with TRBD1. The CDR3 runs 14 residues. V was pared by 5 bases and J by 1 base, with 2 bases of the junction left unmatched. Looked up from germline, CDR1 is MDHEN and CDR2 is SYDVKM. The CDR3 sequence: CASSTQGSGNTIYF. The CDR3 coding sequence is TGTGCCAGCAGTACACAGGGGTCTGGAAACACCATATATTTT.

Note on this clone: Other nucleotide sequences in the sample specify the same CDR3. J is TRBJ2-7 and V is TRBV28; D possibly matches TRBD1 or TRBD2 (6 bases each). V was pared by 6 bases and J by 6 bases, with 18 bases between. The CDR3 length is 14 residues. The germline gives CDR1 MDHEN, CDR2 SYDVKM. The CDR3: CASSEHKGGGEQYF. For the CDR3, the DNA is TGTGCCAGCAGCGAACACAAGGGGGGTGGCGAGCAGTACTTC.

This clone was observed a few times. The sample has other DNA sequences that encode this CDR3 too. The chain is built from TRBV11-3 and TRBJ2-5; D gene unclear. The CDR3 sequence is 11 residues long. From germline, CDR1 is SGHNT and CDR2 YENEEA. V dropped 3 bases and J dropped 4 bases, with 3 bases sitting between them. The CDR3 loop reads CASSLRETQYF. CDR3 DNA: TGTGCCAGCAGCTTGAGAGAGACCCAGTACTTC. The full variable domain, completed using reference TRBV11-3 and TRBJ2-5, is EAGVVQSPRYKIIEKKQPVAFWCNPISGHNTLYWYLQNLGQGPELLIRYENEEAVDDSQLPKDRFSAERLKGVDSTLKIQPAELGDSAVYLCASSLRETQYFGPGTRLLVL.

The CDR3 nucleotides read TGTGCCATCAGTGAGCCGATCCGGACTAGCGGGTTTTCCTACAATGAGCAGTTCTTC. It translates to CAISEPIRTSGFSYNEQFF. The chain combines TRBV10-3 with TRBJ2-1; 11 bases agree with TRBD2. The CDR3 runs to 19 residues. Germline V gene data show CDR1 as ENHRY and CDR2 as SYGVKD. Trimming took 2 bases from V and 1 from J; bases not matched to a gene: 10.

The gene calls are TRBV10-3 and TRBJ2-1, with a possible D match to TRBD1 (5 bases). The V gene lost 2 bases and the J gene lost 3 bases, with 8 bases spanning the gap. This CDR3 is built from 14 residues. Per germline, CDR1 ENHRY and CDR2 SYGVKD. The CDR3 DNA follows: TGTGCCATCAGTGAGGGCCAGGGCTACAATGAGCAGTTCTTC. Encoded protein: CAISEGQGYNEQFF.

This chain connects TRBV25-1 to TRBJ2-7; D unclear. The CDR3 has 14 amino acids. V dropped 8 bases and J dropped 2 bases, with 16 bases sitting between them. The germline V gene has CDR1 MGHDK and CDR2 SYGVNS. This CDR3 reads CASRTEKLPYEQYF. In DNA form, the CDR3 reads TGTGCCAGCCGGACGGAAAAGCTTCCCTACGAGCAGTACTTC.

This clone appeared a single time. The chain links TRBV4-1 to TRBJ2-1; TRBD2 aligns across 8 bases. There are 16 residues in the CDR3. The junction had 6 bases not matched to a gene; V was cut back by 1 base and J by 4 bases. The germline gives CDR1 MGHRA, CDR2 YSYEKL. CDR3 DNA sequence: TGCGCCAGCAGCCAAGGGGCAGCGGGAGTATACAATGAGCAGTTCTTC. Its translation: CASSQGAAGVYNEQFF.